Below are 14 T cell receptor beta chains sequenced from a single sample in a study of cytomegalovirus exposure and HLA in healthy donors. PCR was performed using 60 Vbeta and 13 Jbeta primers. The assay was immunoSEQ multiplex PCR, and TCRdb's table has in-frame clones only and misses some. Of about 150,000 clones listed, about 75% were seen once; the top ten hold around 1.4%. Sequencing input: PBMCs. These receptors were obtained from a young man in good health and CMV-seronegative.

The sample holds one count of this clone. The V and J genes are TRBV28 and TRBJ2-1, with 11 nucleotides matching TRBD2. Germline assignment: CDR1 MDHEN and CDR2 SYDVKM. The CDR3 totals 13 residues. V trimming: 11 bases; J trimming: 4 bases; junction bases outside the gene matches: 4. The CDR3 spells CACGTSGYNEQFF. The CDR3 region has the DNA TGTGCCTGCGGGACTAGCGGATACAATGAGCAGTTCTTC.

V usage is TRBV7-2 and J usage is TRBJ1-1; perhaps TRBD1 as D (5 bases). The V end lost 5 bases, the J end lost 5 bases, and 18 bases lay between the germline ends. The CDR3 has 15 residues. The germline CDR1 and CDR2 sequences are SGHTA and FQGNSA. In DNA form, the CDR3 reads TGTGCCAGCAGCCCCAATCAGCCAGGGTCTACTGAAGCTTTCTTT. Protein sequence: CASSPNQPGSTEAFF.

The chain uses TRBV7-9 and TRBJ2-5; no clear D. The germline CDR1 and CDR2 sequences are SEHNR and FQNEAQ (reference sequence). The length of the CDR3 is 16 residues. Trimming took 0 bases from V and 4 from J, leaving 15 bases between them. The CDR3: CASSLANWRRGETQYF. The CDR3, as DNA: TGTGCCAGCAGCTTAGCCAACTGGCGAAGAGGAGAGACCCAGTACTTC.

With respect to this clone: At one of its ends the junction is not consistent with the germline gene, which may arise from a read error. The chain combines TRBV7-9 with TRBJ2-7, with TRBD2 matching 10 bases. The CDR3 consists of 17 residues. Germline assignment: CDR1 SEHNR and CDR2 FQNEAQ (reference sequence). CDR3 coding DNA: TGTTCCAGCAGCCCCGGGGTAGCGGGAGGCCTAACCTACGAGCAGTACTTC. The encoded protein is CSSSPGVAGGLTYEQYF.

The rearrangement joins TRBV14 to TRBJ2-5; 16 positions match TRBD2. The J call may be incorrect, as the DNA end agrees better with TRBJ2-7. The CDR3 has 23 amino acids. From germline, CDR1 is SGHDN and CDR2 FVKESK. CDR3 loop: CASSPRGAQFFPGLAGGTYEQYF. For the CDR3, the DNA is TGTGCCAGCAGCCCGCGGGGGGCGCAGTTCTTCCCGGGACTAGCGGGAGGGACCTACGAGCAGTACTTC.

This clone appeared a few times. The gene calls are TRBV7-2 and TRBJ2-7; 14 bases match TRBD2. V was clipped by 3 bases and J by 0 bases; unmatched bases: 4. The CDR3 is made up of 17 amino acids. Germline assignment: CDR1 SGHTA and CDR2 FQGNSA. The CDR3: CASSFPTSGRVSYEQYF. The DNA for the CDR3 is TGTGCCAGCAGCTTCCCGACTAGCGGGAGGGTCTCCTACGAGCAGTACTTC.

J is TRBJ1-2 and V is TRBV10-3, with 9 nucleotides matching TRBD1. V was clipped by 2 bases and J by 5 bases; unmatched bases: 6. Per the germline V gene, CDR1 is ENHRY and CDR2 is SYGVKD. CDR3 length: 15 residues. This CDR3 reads CAISEKDRGVYGYTF. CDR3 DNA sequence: TGTGCCATCAGTGAGAAGGACAGGGGAGTTTATGGCTACACCTTC.

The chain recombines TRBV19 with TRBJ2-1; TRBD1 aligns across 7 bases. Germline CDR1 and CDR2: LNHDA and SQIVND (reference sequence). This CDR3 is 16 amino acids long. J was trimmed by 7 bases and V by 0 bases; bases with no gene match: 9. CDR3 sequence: CASSIEAGGRRNEQFF. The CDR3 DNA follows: TGTGCCAGTAGTATAGAGGCAGGGGGTAGGAGGAATGAGCAGTTCTTC.

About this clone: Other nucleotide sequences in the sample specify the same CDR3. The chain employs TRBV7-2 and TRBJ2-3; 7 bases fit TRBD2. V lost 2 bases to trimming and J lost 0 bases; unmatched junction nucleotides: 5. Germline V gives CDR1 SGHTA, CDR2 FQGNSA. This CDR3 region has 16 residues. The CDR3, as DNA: TGTGCCAGCAGCTTAAGGCTAGCGGCCAGCACAGATACGCAGTATTTT. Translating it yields CASSLRLAASTDTQYF.

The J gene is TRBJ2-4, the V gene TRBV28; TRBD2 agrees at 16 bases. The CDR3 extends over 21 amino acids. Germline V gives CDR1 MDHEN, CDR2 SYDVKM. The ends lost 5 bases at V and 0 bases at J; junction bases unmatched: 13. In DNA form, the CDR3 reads TGTGCCAGCAGTGGGCCGGGGACTAGCGGGGGGGAAGGCCTAGCCAAAAACATTCAGTACTTC. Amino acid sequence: CASSGPGTSGGEGLAKNIQYF.

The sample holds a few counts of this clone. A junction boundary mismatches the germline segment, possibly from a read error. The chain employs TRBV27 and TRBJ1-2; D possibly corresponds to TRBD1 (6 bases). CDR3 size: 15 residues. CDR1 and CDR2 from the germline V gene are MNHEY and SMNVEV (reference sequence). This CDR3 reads CASSLRGGWDYGYTF. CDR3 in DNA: TGTGCTAGCAGTTTGAGGGGGGGCTGGGACTATGGCTACACCTTC.

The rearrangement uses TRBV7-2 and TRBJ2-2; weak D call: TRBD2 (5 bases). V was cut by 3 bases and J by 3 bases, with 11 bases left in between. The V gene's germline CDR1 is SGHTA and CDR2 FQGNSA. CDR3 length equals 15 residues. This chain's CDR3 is CASSLEAVYTGELFF. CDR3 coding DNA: TGTGCCAGCAGCTTGGAGGCAGTCTACACCGGGGAGCTGTTTTTT.

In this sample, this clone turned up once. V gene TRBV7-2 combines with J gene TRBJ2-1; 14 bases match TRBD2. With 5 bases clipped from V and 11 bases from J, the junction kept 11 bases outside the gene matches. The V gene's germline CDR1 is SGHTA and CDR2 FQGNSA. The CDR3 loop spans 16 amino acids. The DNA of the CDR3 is TGTGCCAGCAGCCCACTCGGACTAGCGGGAGGAGGCAAGCAGTTCTTC. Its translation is CASSPLGLAGGGKQFF.

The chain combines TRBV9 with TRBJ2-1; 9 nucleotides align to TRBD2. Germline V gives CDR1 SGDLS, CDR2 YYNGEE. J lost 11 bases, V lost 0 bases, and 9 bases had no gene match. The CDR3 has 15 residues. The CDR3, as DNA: TGTGCCAGCAGCGTAGAGGGTAGCGGGAGTAATAAGCAGTTCTTC. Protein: CASSVEGSGSNKQFF.